Listed here are 23 T cell receptor beta chains from one sample, sequenced in a study of T cell repertoires in ileal Crohn's disease. As to time point: neoterminal ileum biopsy at postoperative endoscopy, about 6 months after surgery. TCRdb's table, derived via immunoSEQ multiplex PCR, lists solely in-frame clones and lacks some. Of more than 13,000 clones in the sample, approximately 84% are singletons; the top ten hold over 4%. Material: ileal tissue. The receptor set was obtained from an adult with Crohn's disease.

V is TRBV19 and J is TRBJ2-5; D is unclear. The J call may be faulty, since TRBJ2-7 better matches the DNA end. Germline CDR1 LNHDA, CDR2 SQIVND (reference sequence). This CDR3 spans 13 amino acids. The CDR3 region has the DNA TGTGCCAGTAGTATAATCCCAGGCTACGAGCAGTACTTC. This gives the protein CASSIIPGYEQYF.

This chain uses TRBV2 with TRBJ1-2; D is possibly TRBD1 (5 bases). Germline CDR1 SNHLY, CDR2 FYNNEI. V lost 2 bases to trimming and J lost 1 base, with 14 bases between them. The CDR3 length is 16 residues. The CDR3 loop is CASSEKVVGLNYGYTF. For the CDR3, the DNA is TGTGCCAGCAGTGAAAAGGTCGTGGGGCTTAACTATGGCTACACCTTC.

This clone was seen once. The chain uses TRBV19 and TRBJ1-1; 7 bases map to TRBD1. Germline-derived CDR1 and CDR2 are LNHDA and SQIVND (reference sequence). V shed 4 bases and J 7 bases; nucleotides not matched to a gene: 0. CDR3 length: 11 residues. CDR3 nucleotide sequence: TGTGCCAGTAGTAACAGGGGTGAAGCTTTCTTT. It yields the protein CASSNRGEAFF.

This clone showed up just once. The chain uses TRBV6-5 and TRBJ2-2; D possibly corresponds to TRBD1 (7 bases). CDR1 is MNHEY and CDR2 is SVGAGI in the germline V gene. The V end was cut by 0 bases, the J end by 8 bases, with 10 bases between. The CDR3 contains 14 residues. The CDR3, as DNA: TGTGCCAGCAGTTACTCGGAGGGGGCTGGGGAGCTGTTTTTT. The encoded protein is CASSYSEGAGELFF.

This clone was counted between two and nine times. This chain links TRBV30 with TRBJ2-3; D tentatively reads TRBD1 or TRBD2 (5 bases each). The germline gives CDR1 GTSNPN, CDR2 SVGIG (reference sequence). This CDR3 contains 16 residues. Trimming removed 3 bases at V and 4 bases at J, with 20 bases between. The CDR3 reads CAWRRAGTNGPDTQYF. The CDR3 bases are TGTGCCTGGAGGAGGGCAGGGACCAACGGTCCAGATACGCAGTATTTT.

The gene calls are TRBV9 and TRBJ1-3, with a weak D call TRBD1 (5 bases). The V gene lost 0 bases and the J gene lost 2 bases, with 9 bases spanning the gap. CDR3 length equals 15 residues. From germline, CDR1 is SGDLS and CDR2 YYNGEE. The CDR3 protein is CASSVGGSPGNTIYF. Here the CDR3 DNA reads TGTGCCAGCAGCGTAGGGGGCTCTCCTGGAAACACCATATATTTT.

The sample holds a few counts of this clone. The chain joins TRBV28 to TRBJ2-7; unclear D gene. V lost 4 bases to trimming and J lost 7 bases, with 11 bases between them. In germline, CDR1 is MDHEN, CDR2 SYDVKM. The CDR3 has 12 residues. DNA of the CDR3: TGTGCCAGCAGTTCCCCCTTCGGGGAGCAGTACTTC. Translated: CASSSPFGEQYF.

The genes are TRBV6-6 and TRBJ2-1; D is unclear. Germline loops: CDR1 MNHNY, CDR2 SVGAGI (reference sequence). This CDR3 contains 11 residues. The V end was cut by 2 bases, the J end by 5 bases, with 1 base between. This CDR3 reads CASSYDNEQFF. The CDR3 nucleotides are TGTGCCAGCAGTTACGACAATGAGCAGTTCTTC.

CDR3 sequence: CASSPQYNEQFF. In DNA, the CDR3 is TGTGCCAGCAGCCCCCAGTACAATGAGCAGTTCTTC. The chain has TRBV7-8 and TRBJ2-1; D ambiguous. The CDR3 runs 12 residues. The V end was cut by 5 bases, the J end by 4 bases, with 6 bases between. Germline V CDR1 and CDR2: SGHVS, FQNEAQ.

V usage is TRBV6-5 and J usage is TRBJ2-7; possible D gene TRBD2, 6 bases. Trimming left V 6 bases short and J 3 bases short, with 18 bases between. Germline loops: CDR1 MNHEY, CDR2 SVGAGI. The CDR3 loop spans 15 amino acids. The CDR3 DNA reads as TGTGCCAGCAGCTACGGTCACGGAGGGGTCTACGAGCAGTACTTC. This sequence encodes CASSYGHGGVYEQYF.

The rearrangement uses TRBV19 and TRBJ1-6, with TRBD1 as a possible D gene (5 bases). The V end lost 2 bases, the J end lost 9 bases, and 20 bases lay between the germline ends. Germline CDR1 LNHDA, CDR2 SQIVND (reference sequence). This CDR3 has 17 residues. The DNA for the CDR3 is TGTGCCAGTAGTATAAGAGGTTCGGGTCGGGGGGGTTCACCCCTCCACTTT. Translated, it gives CASSIRGSGRGGSPLHF.

The chain links TRBV30 to TRBJ2-1; the D gene could be TRBD1 or TRBD2 (6 bases each). This CDR3 region has 14 residues. Trimming stripped 1 base from V and 9 bases from J, with 16 bases between. Germline values: CDR1 GTSNPN, CDR2 SVGIG (reference sequence). CDR3 sequence reads: CAWSGRGLRGEQFF. The CDR3 coding sequence is TGTGCCTGGAGTGGCAGGGGACTGCGTGGTGAGCAGTTCTTC.

The chain is built from TRBV5-1 and TRBJ2-2, with 9 bases that match TRBD1. The CDR3 length is 16 residues. Germline loops: CDR1 SGHRS, CDR2 YFSETQ. The J segment lost 3 bases and the V segment lost 4 bases, leaving 7 bases of the junction unmatched. CDR3 region: CASSQTTGGDTGELFF. DNA for the CDR3: TGCGCCAGCAGCCAAACGACAGGGGGGGACACCGGGGAGCTGTTTTTT. Using reference TRBV5-1 and TRBJ2-2 for the parts outside the CDR3, the full variable domain is KAGVTQTPRYLIKTRGQQVTLSCSPISGHRSVSWYQQTPGQGLQFLFEYFSETQRNKGNFPGRFSGRQFSNSRSEMNVSTLELGDSALYLCASSQTTGGDTGELFFGEGSRLTVL.

The chain couples TRBV27 to TRBJ1-1; D not resolved. CDR1 MNHEY and CDR2 SMNVEV come from the germline V gene (reference sequence). The CDR3 has 15 residues. Between the trimmed V and J ends, which lost 6 bases and 0 bases, there was a span of 14 bases. The DNA of the CDR3 is TGTGCCAGCAGGCCCGGAAACCCTATGAACACTGAAGCTTTCTTT. It translates to CASRPGNPMNTEAFF.

The gene calls are TRBV2 and TRBJ2-7; D remains unclear. Germline V gives CDR1 SNHLY, CDR2 FYNNEI. CDR3 length: 19 residues. Trimming stripped 6 bases from V and 3 bases from J, with 30 bases between. CDR3 sequence (DNA): TGTGCCAGCAGCGCGGAGTGGGCTCACGCGGACGGAGTTAACTACGAGCAGTACTTC. Encoded protein: CASSAEWAHADGVNYEQYF. Complete variable domain (other parts from reference TRBV2 and TRBJ2-7): EPEVTQTPSHQVTQMGQEVILRCVPISNHLYFYWYRQILGQKVEFLVSFYNNEISEKSEIFDDQFSVERPDGSNFTLKIRSTKLEDSAMYFCASSAEWAHADGVNYEQYFGPGTRLTVT.

V gene TRBV5-1 combines with J gene TRBJ2-5; D remains ambiguous. CDR3 size: 13 residues. Germline V CDR1 and CDR2: SGHRS, YFSETQ. Trimming cost V 0 bases and J 5 bases, with 8 bases left between them. CDR3 coding DNA: TGCGCCAGCAGCTTGGACAGTTGGGAGACCCAGTACTTC. Protein product: CASSLDSWETQYF.

This rearrangement joins TRBV27 to TRBJ2-3; perhaps TRBD1 as D (5 bases). V lost 3 bases to trimming and J lost 0 bases, with 10 bases between them. Germline CDR1 is MNHEY and CDR2 is SMNVEV (reference sequence). The CDR3 consists of 15 residues. CDR3 in DNA: TGTGCCAGCAGTTTGACAGTCTATAGCACAGATACGCAGTATTTT. It yields the protein CASSLTVYSTDTQYF.

As for this clone: Other DNA sequences in the sample encode the same CDR3. The chain combines TRBV30 with TRBJ1-1; no firm D call. This CDR3 region has 13 residues. The V end was cut by 1 base, the J end by 1 base, with 7 bases between. The germline V gene has CDR1 GTSNPN and CDR2 SVGIG (reference sequence). The CDR3 DNA is TGTGCCTGGAGTGCGGGGAGGAACACTGAAGCTTTCTTT. Its translation is CAWSAGRNTEAFF.

This clone has just one count. V and J are TRBV9 and TRBJ2-5; no firm D call. V lost 0 bases and J lost 2, with 8 bases in between. Germline CDR1 SGDLS, CDR2 YYNGEE. This CDR3 has 14 residues. The CDR3 spells CASSVGVDQETQYF. In DNA, the CDR3 is TGTGCCAGCAGCGTAGGCGTTGATCAAGAGACCCAGTACTTC.

This clone is deemed medium-sized. The rearrangement joins TRBV9 to TRBJ2-2; 10 bases match TRBD2. Unmatched junction bases numbered 4, after V lost 4 bases and J lost 4 bases. Germline values: CDR1 SGDLS, CDR2 YYNGEE. There are 15 residues in the CDR3. CDR3 in amino acids: CASSSTSGATGELFF. In nucleotides, the CDR3 is TGTGCCAGCAGCTCCACTAGCGGGGCCACCGGGGAGCTGTTTTTT.

This chain links TRBV6-6 with TRBJ2-7, with D hard to call. With 2 bases removed from V and 5 bases from J, the gap between germline ends came to 7 bases. Looked up from germline, CDR1 is MNHNY and CDR2 is SVGAGI (reference sequence). The CDR3 runs to 12 residues. The CDR3 protein is CASSYVRNEQYF. DNA for the CDR3: TGTGCCAGCAGTTACGTTAGGAACGAGCAGTACTTC.

The chain recombines TRBV7-3 with TRBJ1-2; 10 bases map to TRBD1. CDR1 is SGHTA and CDR2 is FQGTGA in the germline V gene. With V trimmed by 5 bases and J by 6 bases, 3 bases remained unmatched. The CDR3 consists of 13 residues. CDR3 sequence (DNA): TGTGCCAGCAGCAACGACAGGGGGCATGGCTACACCTTC. This encodes CASSNDRGHGYTF.

The rearrangement joins TRBV19 to TRBJ1-1, with TRBD1 matching 10 bases. The ends lost 1 base at V and 0 bases at J; junction bases unmatched: 5. This CDR3 spans 17 amino acids. Looked up from germline, CDR1 is LNHDA and CDR2 is SQIVND (reference sequence). The CDR3 here is CASSIGQGAQMNTEAFF. The DNA for the CDR3 is TGTGCCAGTAGTATAGGACAGGGGGCTCAAATGAACACTGAAGCTTTCTTT.